This T cell receptor beta chain was sequenced in a study of cytomegalovirus exposure and HLA in healthy donors. Turning to the study itself: Sequencing of some 200 million T cells in an earlier analysis found some 100 million unique TCR beta sequences. Whole-study results and caveats: Reports indicate that TCR beta sequences accurately predicted the HLA-A and HLA-B alleles of most subjects. Most TCR sequences were seen very rarely across donors, but some public TCRs occurred in many.

The primer mix had 60 Vbeta and 13 Jbeta primers. Some clones are missing from TCRdb's copy, which holds only in-frame ones; the method was immunoSEQ multiplex PCR. The repertoire holds roughly 200,000 clones, with under 70% as singletons. A word on this clone: Its antigen remains unknown.

The TCR was taken from a man aged 35 to 55 in good health and CMV-seropositive. The specimen sequenced was PBMCs.

The CDR3 loop reads CASSPDQRNEQFF. The DNA for the CDR3 is TGTGCCAGCTCACCAGACCAGAGGAATGAGCAGTTCTTC. The V gene is TRBV18, the J gene TRBJ2-1, with D uncertain. Germline loops: CDR1 KGHSH, CDR2 LQKENI. V was trimmed by 2 bases and J by 7 bases, leaving 9 bases between them. This CDR3 comprises 13 residues.